These 16 T cell receptor beta chains originate from one sample sequenced in a study of shared clonotypes between healthy human individuals. The data were produced by immunoSEQ multiplex PCR, yet TCRdb's version contains in-frame clones alone and is incomplete. The sample yields fewer than 850,000 clones, around 72% seen once. Specimen: memory CD4+ T cells sorted from blood. The subset: CD45RA-negative fraction. The receptors originated from a woman under 40 in good health.

J is TRBJ2-3 and V is TRBV5-1, with D possibly being TRBD2 (5 bases). The V gene's germline CDR1 is SGHRS and CDR2 YFSETQ. Trimming took off 4 bases at V and 2 bases at J, with 11 bases between the two ends. The CDR3 has 14 amino acids. The CDR3 spells CASSKLENTDTQYF. The CDR3 DNA reads TGCGCCAGCAGCAAACTAGAAAACACAGATACGCAGTATTTT.

The gene calls are TRBV11-3 and TRBJ2-7, with TRBD1 matching 7 bases. From germline, CDR1 is SGHNT and CDR2 YENEEA. J was trimmed by 3 bases and V by 2 bases; bases with no gene match: 4. The CDR3 is made up of 14 amino acids. CDR3 amino acids: CASSLLGTVYEQYF. The CDR3 DNA is TGTGCCAGCAGCTTACTGGGGACAGTCTACGAGCAGTACTTC.

J is TRBJ2-7 and V is TRBV27, with a weak D call TRBD2 (6 bases). With 3 bases removed from V and 3 bases from J, the gap between germline ends came to 15 bases. CDR3 length: 15 residues. The germline CDR1 and CDR2 sequences are MNHEY and SMNVEV (reference sequence). CDR3 bases: TGTGCCAGCAGTTTCCTCAACCGGGAGAACTACGAGCAGTACTTC. Amino acids: CASSFLNRENYEQYF.

This rearrangement joins TRBV7-8 to TRBJ1-5; D unresolved. The CDR3 has 15 residues. Germline CDR1 reads SGHVS; CDR2 reads FQNEAQ. Trimming shortened V by 0 bases and J by 3 bases, and 9 bases separated the two germline ends. The CDR3 loop reads CASSLAGVPNQPQHF. CDR3 nucleotide sequence: TGTGCCAGCAGCTTAGCCGGGGTCCCCAATCAGCCCCAGCATTTT.

V is TRBV6-5 and J is TRBJ1-2; D call uncertain. The V end was cut by 2 bases, the J end by 2 bases, with 9 bases between. The CDR3 length is 14 residues. Per germline, CDR1 MNHEY and CDR2 SVGAGI. Here the CDR3 reads CASSYDGLNYGYTF. In DNA, the CDR3 is TGTGCCAGCAGTTACGACGGACTAAACTATGGCTACACCTTC.

The J gene is TRBJ2-1, the V gene TRBV25-1; 11 bases fit TRBD2. With 2 bases clipped from V and 8 bases from J, the junction kept 8 bases outside the gene matches. Germline-derived CDR1 and CDR2 are MGHDK and SYGVNS. This CDR3 contains 16 residues. CDR3 sequence: CASSEEITSGSDEQFF. DNA for the CDR3: TGTGCCAGCAGTGAAGAGATTACTAGCGGGAGCGATGAGCAGTTCTTC.

This chain joins TRBV11-3 and TRBJ2-1; tentative D call: TRBD2 (6 bases). Germline loops: CDR1 SGHNT, CDR2 YENEEA. This CDR3 is 16 amino acids long. V lost 5 bases, J lost 0 bases, and 14 bases lay in between. CDR3 sequence: CASSTGDSLSYNEQFF. The DNA for the CDR3 is TGTGCCAGCAGCACCGGGGACTCCCTCTCCTACAATGAGCAGTTCTTC.

This chain links TRBV18 with TRBJ2-3; D possibly corresponds to TRBD2 (6 bases). The V end lost 6 bases, the J end lost 0 bases, and 10 bases lay between the germline ends. CDR3 length: 14 residues. Germline assignment: CDR1 KGHSH and CDR2 LQKENI. The CDR3 here is CASSSGTSTDTQYF. In DNA form, the CDR3 reads TGTGCCAGCTCTAGCGGAACTAGCACAGATACGCAGTATTTT.

The gene calls are TRBV6-5 and TRBJ2-5; D perhaps matches TRBD2 (6 bases). The germline V gene encodes CDR1 MNHEY and CDR2 SVGAGI. This CDR3 is built from 14 residues. V lost 0 bases to trimming and J lost 5 bases, with 10 bases between them. The CDR3 nucleotides are TGTGCCAGCAGTTACTCGTCGGGGGTGGAGACCCAGTACTTC. Protein: CASSYSSGVETQYF.

Concerning this clone: With a far larger clone one base away, a read error is the likely cause. Other DNA variants within this sample encode the same CDR3. The chain uses TRBV9 and TRBJ1-1, with D uncertain. Germline CDR1 and CDR2: SGDLS and YYNGEE. This CDR3 has 14 residues. The CDR3 coding sequence is TGTGCCAGCAGCGTAGTTCGGGGAGACACTGAAGCCTTCTTT. This translates into CASSVVRGDTEAFF.

Comments on this clone: In the same sample, other DNA sequences code for this CDR3. V and J are TRBV5-1 and TRBJ1-4, with 8 positions matching TRBD1. Per the germline V gene, CDR1 is SGHRS and CDR2 is YFSETQ. CDR3 length: 14 amino acids. J was trimmed by 8 bases and V by 2 bases; bases with no gene match: 5. CDR3 sequence reads: CASSFGQGSEKLFF. Here the CDR3 DNA reads TGCGCCAGCAGCTTTGGACAGGGCAGCGAAAAACTGTTTTTT.

With respect to this clone: Within the sample, other DNA sequences also encode this same CDR3. The gene calls are TRBV5-6 and TRBJ2-1, with 8 positions matching TRBD2. Germline loops: CDR1 SGHDT, CDR2 YYEEEE. The V segment lost 0 bases and the J segment 3 bases; nucleotides outside the gene matches: 5. This CDR3 comprises 16 residues. The CDR3 here is CASSLDSGRIYNEQFF. CDR3 bases: TGTGCCAGCAGCTTGGACAGCGGGAGAATCTACAATGAGCAGTTCTTC. Full variable domain (remainder filled in from reference TRBV5-6 and TRBJ2-1): DAGVTQSPTHLIKTRGQQVTLRCSPKSGHDTVSWYQQALGQGPQFIFQYYEEEERQRGNFPDRFSGHQFPNYSSELNVNALLLGDSALYLCASSLDSGRIYNEQFFGPGTRLTVL.

The chain joins TRBV11-2 to TRBJ2-1, with a tentative D call TRBD2 (6 bases). V was cut by 5 bases and J by 9 bases, with 8 bases left in between. CDR1 is SGHAT and CDR2 is FQNNGV in the germline V gene. The CDR3 consists of 11 residues. CDR3 in amino acids: CASSRGLEQFF. The DNA of the CDR3 is TGTGCCAGCAGCCGGGGACTTGAGCAGTTCTTC.

The chain combines TRBV7-6 with TRBJ2-3, with 8 bases lining up with TRBD1. The germline V gene has CDR1 SGHVS and CDR2 FNYEAQ. This CDR3 region has 17 residues. V lost 0 bases, J lost 2 bases, and 7 bases stayed unmatched. In DNA form, the CDR3 reads TGTGCCAGCAGCTTAGCCGGACAGGGTTCGGTCACAGATACGCAGTATTTT. It is translated as CASSLAGQGSVTDTQYF.

The chain is built from TRBV18 and TRBJ2-7; the D is unclear. Between the trimmed V and J ends, which lost 2 bases and 5 bases, there was a span of 10 bases. CDR3 length equals 13 residues. CDR1 is KGHSH, CDR2 LQKENI, per germline. Here the CDR3 reads CASSPGLYDEQYF. CDR3 DNA sequence: TGTGCCAGCTCACCAGGGCTATACGACGAGCAGTACTTC.

The J gene is TRBJ2-7, the V gene TRBV7-9; 7 bases align to TRBD2. CDR3 length: 18 residues. Looked up from germline, CDR1 is SEHNR and CDR2 is FQNEAQ (reference sequence). J lost 0 bases, V lost 1 base, and 12 bases had no gene match. CDR3 coding DNA: TGTGCCAGCAGCTTAGATGCCTCAGCGGGACTGTTCTCCTACGAGCAGTACTTC. Amino acids: CASSLDASAGLFSYEQYF.